The 30 T cell receptor beta chains in this list originate from one sample, sequenced in a study of technical replicates of blood from a few donors. Sequenced by immunoSEQ multiplex PCR; TCRdb stores in-frame clones only, minus some. In the table there are almost 85,000 clones, 97% of which are singletons. Source material: T cells isolated from PBMCs. The receptors originated from a human donor in good health.

The V and J genes are TRBV19 and TRBJ1-1; 12 bases are a match to TRBD1. J gave up 1 base and V 6 bases, and 3 bases lay outside the gene matches. This CDR3 is built from 15 residues. Germline V gene lookup returns CDR1 LNHDA and CDR2 SQIVND (reference sequence). The CDR3 nucleotides are TGTGCCAGTAGCCCGGGACAGGGGGCGAACACTGAAGCTTTCTTT. Amino acids: CASSPGQGANTEAFF.

V is TRBV2 and J is TRBJ2-3; D remains unclear. CDR3 length: 14 residues. Deletions cut 3 bases from V and 4 bases from J, with 11 bases between. Germline CDR1 SNHLY, CDR2 FYNNEI. The CDR3 region is CASSDWALADTQYF. Here the CDR3 DNA reads TGTGCCAGCAGTGACTGGGCCCTGGCAGATACGCAGTATTTT.

The chain employs TRBV7-9 and TRBJ1-2; no firm D call. The CDR3 extends over 14 amino acids. Germline V gene sequence: CDR1 SEHNR, CDR2 FQNEAQ (reference sequence). Trimming cost V 2 bases and J 4 bases, with 11 bases left between them. The DNA for the CDR3 is TGTGCCAGCAGCTTACCAGGAGGTATCTATGGCTACACCTTC. Translation: CASSLPGGIYGYTF.

The V gene is TRBV11-3, the J gene TRBJ1-2, with TRBD1 matching over 8 bases. The CDR3 spans 16 residues. Germline V gives CDR1 SGHNT, CDR2 YENEEA. With V trimmed by 3 bases and J by 4 bases, 10 bases remained unmatched. CDR3 nucleotide sequence: TGTGCCAGCAGCTTCCACACCGGGACAGGTATCTATGGCTACACCTTC. Translated: CASSFHTGTGIYGYTF.

The chain joins TRBV6-1 to TRBJ1-3; D is unresolved. Germline CDR1 is MNHNS and CDR2 is SASEGT. V lost 2 bases and J 0 bases, leaving 8 bases between the germline ends. The CDR3 is made up of 15 amino acids. As DNA, the CDR3 is TGTGCCAGCAGTGAACTTGCAGGCTCTGGAAACACCATATATTTT. Translated: CASSELAGSGNTIYF.

V and J are TRBV14 and TRBJ2-1; D is possibly TRBD1 (5 bases). V dropped 1 base and J dropped 0 bases, with 10 bases sitting between them. CDR3 length: 16 amino acids. The germline gives CDR1 SGHDN, CDR2 FVKESK. The DNA for the CDR3 is TGTGCCAGCAGCCAAGTCGCAGGGAACTCCTACAATGAGCAGTTCTTC. Amino acids: CASSQVAGNSYNEQFF. Full variable domain (remainder filled in from reference TRBV14 and TRBJ2-1): EAGVTQFPSHSVIEKGQTVTLRCDPISGHDNLYWYRRVMGKEIKFLLHFVKESKQDESGMPNNRFLAERTGGTYSTLKVQPAELEDSGVYFCASSQVAGNSYNEQFFGPGTRLTVL.

The chain carries TRBV6-1 and TRBJ1-2, with D maybe TRBD1 (6 bases). There are 15 residues in the CDR3. V was trimmed by 6 bases and J by 4 bases, leaving 18 bases between them. Germline CDR1 reads MNHNS; CDR2 reads SASEGT. The CDR3 loop is CASRAGDISIYGYTF. CDR3 in DNA: TGTGCCAGCAGGGCGGGGGACATATCAATCTATGGCTACACCTTC.

This clone has only one observation. CDR3 protein: CASSPGGDTGYTF. DNA for the CDR3: TGTGCCAGCTCCCCGGGGGGAGACACTGGCTACACCTTC. The rearrangement uses TRBV18 and TRBJ1-2, with a possible D match to TRBD1 (5 bases). Trimming removed 6 bases at V and 7 bases at J, with 15 bases between. The CDR3 has 13 amino acids. Germline V CDR1 and CDR2: KGHSH, LQKENI.

The rearrangement links TRBV5-6 to TRBJ2-3; maybe TRBD1 (5 bases). Deletions cut 2 bases from V and 2 bases from J, with 18 bases between. CDR1 and CDR2 (germline): SGHDT, YYEEEE. This CDR3 contains 17 residues. As DNA, the CDR3 is TGTGCCAGCAGCTTAAGCTGGAGACAGCCCAACACAGATACGCAGTATTTT. Translated, it gives CASSLSWRQPNTDTQYF.

The chain carries TRBV7-6 and TRBJ2-7, with D possibly matching TRBD2 (6 bases). The germline V gene has CDR1 SGHVS and CDR2 FNYEAQ. V lost 5 bases and J 0 bases, leaving 20 bases between the germline ends. The CDR3 sequence is 17 residues long. The CDR3 DNA follows: TGTGCCAGCAGCCAAGAGGGTGCTAGCGCGGGCTCCTACGAGCAGTACTTC. It yields the protein CASSQEGASAGSYEQYF.

This chain links TRBV2 with TRBJ1-4, with 9 nucleotides matching TRBD1. J was trimmed by 8 bases and V by 3 bases; bases with no gene match: 4. Germline CDR1 is SNHLY and CDR2 is FYNNEI. The CDR3 sequence is 14 residues long. CDR3 sequence: CASSDLGTGEKLFF. CDR3 in DNA: TGTGCCAGCAGTGACCTCGGGACAGGGGAAAAACTGTTTTTT.

V and J are TRBV6-5 and TRBJ1-2; TRBD1 agrees at 7 bases. Germline assignment: CDR1 MNHEY and CDR2 SVGAGI. The V gene end was trimmed by 0 bases and the J gene end by 7 bases; junction bases not matched to a gene: 11. The CDR3 is made up of 16 amino acids. The CDR3 DNA reads as TGTGCCAGCAGTTACTCGAGGGACAGTGCCGACCGTGGCTACACCTTC. Translated: CASSYSRDSADRGYTF.

V is TRBV19 and J is TRBJ2-3; the D gene is possibly TRBD1 (7 bases). This CDR3 region has 14 residues. Trimming stripped 5 bases from V and 5 bases from J, with 14 bases between. The V gene's germline CDR1 is LNHDA and CDR2 SQIVND (reference sequence). The chain's CDR3 is CASSALQGGDTQYF. The CDR3 coding sequence is TGTGCCAGTAGTGCGCTCCAGGGGGGAGATACGCAGTATTTT.

The chain couples TRBV7-8 to TRBJ1-1; D might be TRBD1 (5 bases). This CDR3 contains 16 residues. Trimming took off 2 bases at V and 4 bases at J, with 17 bases between the two ends. Germline CDR1 and CDR2: SGHVS and FQNEAQ. The CDR3 is CASSLKGPPGGTEAFF. Here the CDR3 DNA reads TGTGCCAGCAGCTTAAAGGGACCCCCGGGAGGCACTGAAGCTTTCTTT.

This chain uses TRBV5-6 with TRBJ1-1; D possibly corresponds to TRBD1 (5 bases). Looked up from germline, CDR1 is SGHDT and CDR2 is YYEEEE. The length of the CDR3 is 13 residues. V was cut by 2 bases and J by 9 bases, with 14 bases left in between. The CDR3 bases are TGTGCCAGCAGCTTTTTCAGGGCGGGACAAGCTTTCTTT. This encodes CASSFFRAGQAFF.

The chain uses TRBV2 and TRBJ1-1; 7 bases match TRBD1. This CDR3 spans 16 amino acids. The junction had 13 bases not matched to a gene; V was cut back by 6 bases and J by 3 bases. Looked up from germline, CDR1 is SNHLY and CDR2 is FYNNEI. This CDR3 reads CASRREGGQRHTEAFF. CDR3 DNA: TGTGCCAGCAGGCGGGAGGGGGGACAGAGACACACTGAAGCTTTCTTT.

The V call is TRBV27, the J call TRBJ2-1, with a tentative D call TRBD2 (6 bases). The V gene's germline CDR1 is MNHEY and CDR2 SMNVEV (reference sequence). Trimming shortened V by 7 bases and J by 5 bases, and 18 bases separated the two germline ends. CDR3 length equals 15 residues. The CDR3 nucleotides read TGTGCCAGCACCCTATCTAGCGCCTCTAACAATGAGCAGTTCTTC. This sequence encodes CASTLSSASNNEQFF.

The chain is built from TRBV7-9 and TRBJ1-1, with no clear D. Between the trimmed V and J ends, which lost 10 bases and 0 bases, there was a span of 9 bases. Germline V lookup: CDR1 SEHNR, CDR2 FQNEAQ (reference sequence). The CDR3 extends over 12 amino acids. The CDR3 coding sequence is TGTGCCAACGAGGAGATGAACACTGAAGCTTTCTTT. Residues: CANEEMNTEAFF.

The chain carries TRBV29-1 and TRBJ2-1, with TRBD2 identical over 9 bases. The V gene end was trimmed by 3 bases and the J gene end by 3 bases; junction bases not matched to a gene: 6. CDR1 and CDR2 from the germline V gene are SQVTM and ANQGSEA. CDR3 length: 15 amino acids. The DNA of the CDR3 is TGCAGCGTTGAGGCGGCGGGAGGGCACTACAATGAGCAGTTCTTC. Translated, it gives CSVEAAGGHYNEQFF.

This chain uses TRBV25-1 with TRBJ1-1, with no clear D. The CDR3 runs to 11 residues. Germline V CDR1 and CDR2: MGHDK, SYGVNS. Trimming cost V 5 bases and J 8 bases, with 9 bases left between them. The CDR3 DNA follows: TGTGCCAGCAGTTTCGGTTTAGAAGCTTTCTTT. It encodes CASSFGLEAFF.

The CDR3, as DNA: TGTGCCAGCAGTTTCGTAGACAGGCCAAATCAGCCCCAGCATTTT. It specifies CASSFVDRPNQPQHF. The J gene is TRBJ1-5, the V gene TRBV28; the D gene is possibly TRBD1 (6 bases). The CDR3 loop spans 15 amino acids. Looked up from germline, CDR1 is MDHEN and CDR2 is SYDVKM. Trimming pared 3 bases from V and 4 bases from J, leaving 13 bases between.

This sequence joins TRBV5-1 and TRBJ2-1; maybe TRBD1 (6 bases). This CDR3 spans 14 amino acids. Trimming stripped 2 bases from V and 5 bases from J, with 11 bases between. Germline V gene sequence: CDR1 SGHRS, CDR2 YFSETQ. CDR3 sequence reads: CASSFGRGDNEQFF. The CDR3 DNA follows: TGCGCCAGCAGCTTCGGCAGGGGTGACAATGAGCAGTTCTTC.

This clone was counted once. The CDR3 protein is CASSTQGSSAKNSPLHF. DNA of the CDR3: TGTGCCAGTAGTACACAGGGTTCATCAGCGAAAAATTCACCCCTCCACTTT. J is TRBJ1-6 and V is TRBV19; the D gene is possibly TRBD1 (6 bases). The CDR3 spans 17 residues. CDR1 and CDR2 (germline): LNHDA, SQIVND (reference sequence). V lost 4 bases to trimming and J lost 7 bases, with 20 bases between them.

The chain carries TRBV19 and TRBJ1-1; D may be TRBD1 (6 bases). The germline V gene has CDR1 LNHDA and CDR2 SQIVND (reference sequence). The CDR3 has 15 amino acids. Trimming shortened V by 1 base and J by 0 bases, and 9 bases separated the two germline ends. CDR3 amino acids: CASSIGAGVNTEAFF. DNA for the CDR3: TGTGCCAGTAGTATAGGGGCAGGGGTGAACACTGAAGCTTTCTTT.

The V call is TRBV4-2, the J call TRBJ1-3; no clear D. V lost 0 bases to trimming and J lost 0 bases, with 3 bases between them. The CDR3 has 14 residues. CDR1 and CDR2 (germline): LGHNA, YNFKEQ. For the CDR3, the DNA is TGTGCCAGCAGCCAAGACATCTCTGGAAACACCATATATTTT. This codes for CASSQDISGNTIYF.

V usage is TRBV18 and J usage is TRBJ2-1; D might be TRBD2 (7 bases). CDR3 length: 14 amino acids. The germline gives CDR1 KGHSH, CDR2 LQKENI. The V and J ends lost 3 bases and 6 bases respectively, with 12 bases between them. CDR3 in amino acids: CASSPKGEGNEQFF. The CDR3 nucleotides read TGTGCCAGCTCACCTAAGGGGGAGGGCAATGAGCAGTTCTTC.

The CDR3, as DNA: TGCAGCGTTGAAGTGGCCCCCAAAAGCTACGAGCAGTACTTC. It encodes CSVEVAPKSYEQYF. The V gene is TRBV29-1, the J gene TRBJ2-7; D uncertain. There are 14 residues in the CDR3. V gave up 1 base and J gave up 3 bases, with 13 bases separating them. Germline CDR1 SQVTM, CDR2 ANQGSEA.

The gene calls are TRBV15 and TRBJ1-1, with 8 bases matching TRBD1. The germline V gene has CDR1 LNHNV and CDR2 YYDKDF (reference sequence). The junction had 5 bases not matched to a gene; V was cut back by 1 base and J by 4 bases. The CDR3 has 15 amino acids. CDR3 bases: TGTGCCACCAGCAGAGGCGGACAGGGAACCACTGAAGCTTTCTTT. It yields the protein CATSRGGQGTTEAFF.

This clone was counted between two and nine times. This sequence joins TRBV28 and TRBJ2-4, with 7 bases identical to TRBD1. CDR1 is MDHEN and CDR2 is SYDVKM in the germline V gene. The J segment lost 1 base and the V segment lost 10 bases, leaving 7 bases of the junction unmatched. The CDR3 has 14 amino acids. CDR3 protein: CATLGTVAKNIQYF. In DNA, the CDR3 is TGTGCCACCCTCGGGACAGTGGCCAAAAACATTCAGTACTTC. Using reference TRBV28 and TRBJ2-4 for the parts outside the CDR3, the full variable domain is DVKVTQSSRYLVKRTGEKVFLECVQDMDHENMFWYRQDPGLGLRLIYFSYDVKMKEKGDIPEGYSVSREKKERFSLILESASTNQTSMYLCATLGTVAKNIQYFGAGTRLSVL.

V is TRBV5-1 and J is TRBJ2-3; 9 nucleotides match TRBD1. CDR1 SGHRS and CDR2 YFSETQ come from the germline V gene. The junction had 8 bases not matched to a gene; V was cut back by 2 bases and J by 4 bases. The CDR3 contains 16 residues. In DNA, the CDR3 is TGCGCCAGCAGCTTATTGGGACAGGGAGGGGCAGATACGCAGTATTTT. It specifies CASSLLGQGGADTQYF.